The rows below give T cell receptor beta chains drawn from one sample of a study of blood T cell repertoires in COVID-19. Clones were read by immunoSEQ multiplex PCR, and TCRdb kept only the in-frame ones, dropping some. This sample has 150,000 to 200,000 clones, with roughly 80% found just once. The specimen was peripheral blood. The receptors were sampled from a woman aged 65 to 85 with acute or convalescent COVID-19. CDR3s include the opening cysteine and the closing phenylalanine or tryptophan. Fields, in order: D gene, clone size, V gene, J gene, CDR3 protein, CDR3 DNA. The D gene is left open where the match is weak. Clone sizes are given selectively: once, few, many, or a class where the clone is expanded.

D gene: TRBD1; clone size: NA; V gene: TRBV5-5; J gene: TRBJ1-1; CDR3 protein: CASSWDRRNTEAFF; CDR3 DNA: TGTGCCAGCAGCTGGGACAGGCGAAACACTGAAGCTTTCTTT
D gene: TRBD1; clone size: NA; V gene: TRBV5-3; J gene: TRBJ1-1; CDR3 protein: CARSLSGTGTYTEAFF; CDR3 DNA: TGTGCCAGAAGCCTTTCCGGGACAGGAACCTACACTGAAGCTTTCTTT
D gene: NA; clone size: once; V gene: TRBV2; J gene: TRBJ1-1; CDR3 protein: CASSEGGDEAFF; CDR3 DNA: TGTGCCAGCAGTGAAGGGGGGGATGAAGCTTTCTTT
D gene: TRBD2; clone size: NA; V gene: TRBV15; J gene: TRBJ2-1; CDR3 protein: CATSRGLAGGEQFF; CDR3 DNA: TGTGCCACCAGCAGAGGCCTAGCGGGGGGGGAGCAGTTCTTC
D gene: NA; clone size: few; V gene: TRBV6-5; J gene: TRBJ1-5; CDR3 protein: CASRLDQRGAQHF; CDR3 DNA: TGTGCCAGCAGACTCGACCAGCGGGGGGCCCAGCATTTT
D gene: NA; clone size: NA; V gene: TRBV10-3; J gene: TRBJ2-2; CDR3 protein: CAISGGPTGELFF; CDR3 DNA: TGTGCCATCAGTGGGGGCCCCACCGGGGAGCTGTTTTTT
D gene: TRBD1; clone size: NA; V gene: TRBV28; J gene: TRBJ1-2; CDR3 protein: CASREGQLLNYGYTF; CDR3 DNA: TGTGCCAGCAGGGAGGGACAGCTCCTTAACTATGGCTACACCTTC
D gene: TRBD1; clone size: NA; V gene: TRBV5-4; J gene: TRBJ2-7; CDR3 protein: CASSLKGAREQYF; CDR3 DNA: TGTGCCAGCAGCTTGAAGGGGGCCCGCGAGCAGTACTTC
D gene: NA; clone size: NA; V gene: TRBV6-2/TRBV6-3; J gene: TRBJ2-1; CDR3 protein: CASSYKQRQRNNEQFF; CDR3 DNA: TGTGCCAGCAGTTACAAGCAGCGACAGAGGAACAATGAGCAGTTCTTC
D gene: NA; clone size: NA; V gene: TRBV28; J gene: TRBJ1-3; CDR3 protein: CASTSRWGDPGNTIYF; CDR3 DNA: TGTGCCAGCACCTCCCGTTGGGGCGACCCTGGAAACACCATATATTTT
D gene: NA; clone size: NA; V gene: TRBV7-2; J gene: TRBJ1-4; CDR3 protein: CASSLGGQRNEKLFF; CDR3 DNA: TGTGCCAGCAGCTTAGGCGGACAACGTAATGAAAAACTGTTTTTT
D gene: TRBD2; clone size: NA; V gene: TRBV7-2; J gene: TRBJ2-3; CDR3 protein: CASSLVVAGGPTDTQYF; CDR3 DNA: TGTGCCAGCAGCTTAGTCGTGGCGGGAGGGCCGACAGATACGCAGTATTTT
D gene: NA; clone size: NA; V gene: TRBV28; J gene: TRBJ2-7; CDR3 protein: CASSPKDWAEQYF; CDR3 DNA: TGTGCCAGCAGCCCAAAGGATTGGGCCGAGCAGTACTTC
D gene: TRBD2; clone size: NA; V gene: TRBV28; J gene: TRBJ2-5; CDR3 protein: CASSRGGGAWETQYF; CDR3 DNA: TGTGCCAGCAGCCGAGGCGGGGGGGCTTGGGAGACCCAGTACTTC
D gene: TRBD1; clone size: NA; V gene: TRBV6-6; J gene: TRBJ1-4; CDR3 protein: CASSYVSTGNEKLFF; CDR3 DNA: TGTGCCAGCAGTTACGTCTCGACAGGGAATGAAAAACTGTTTTTT
D gene: NA; clone size: NA; V gene: TRBV19; J gene: TRBJ2-5; CDR3 protein: CASSFTGVRAETQYF; CDR3 DNA: TGTGCCAGTAGTTTTACGGGGGTGAGGGCAGAGACCCAGTACTTC
D gene: NA; clone size: NA; V gene: TRBV30; J gene: TRBJ1-2; CDR3 protein: CAWSVRGEGGYTF; CDR3 DNA: TGTGCCTGGAGTGTTCGGGGGGAAGGAGGCTACACCTTC
D gene: NA; clone size: NA; V gene: TRBV12-5; J gene: TRBJ2-1; CDR3 protein: CASGLVTATMSSGVQFF; CDR3 DNA: TGTGCTAGTGGTTTGGTGACCGCTACAATGAGCAGTGGAGTCCAGTTCTTC
D gene: TRBD1; clone size: NA; V gene: TRBV5-1; J gene: TRBJ1-6; CDR3 protein: CASSPGQAAQPLHF; CDR3 DNA: TGCGCCAGCAGCCCGGGACAGGCCGCGCAACCCCTCCACTTT
D gene: NA; clone size: NA; V gene: TRBV15; J gene: TRBJ2-2; CDR3 protein: CATSRARRGWAGELFF; CDR3 DNA: TGTGCCACCAGCAGGGCCCGGCGAGGGTGGGCCGGGGAGCTGTTTTTT